These 22 T cell receptor beta chains were all obtained from the same sample, sequenced in a study of CD4+ T cells in melanoma. TCRdb's table, derived via immunoSEQ multiplex PCR, lists solely in-frame clones and lacks some. Among 10,000 to 13,000 clones listed, more than 60% were seen once. The sequenced sample consisted of cells from a culture (not recorded whether cultured in vitro). The receptors derive from a human donor with melanoma.

This clone appeared a few times. The chain joins TRBV30 to TRBJ2-7, with 9 nucleotides matching TRBD2. Germline CDR1 GTSNPN, CDR2 SVGIG (reference sequence). Trimming cost V 5 bases and J 4 bases; bases outside gene matches: 12. This CDR3 is built from 15 residues. In DNA form, the CDR3 reads TGTGCCTGGGGCTGGGGGCTAGCGGGGCGGTACGAGCAGTACTTC. Translating gives CAWGWGLAGRYEQYF.

The V gene is TRBV13, the J gene TRBJ2-1, with 14 nucleotides matching TRBD2. The CDR3 spans 14 residues. Germline CDR1 is PRHDT and CDR2 is FYEKMQ (reference sequence). After removal of 5 bases from V and 15 bases from J, the junction contained 9 bases not matched to a gene. The CDR3 sequence: CASSTTSGGARLFF. The DNA for the CDR3 is TGTGCCAGCAGCACGACTAGCGGGGGGGCCCGGCTGTTCTTC.

V usage is TRBV2 and J usage is TRBJ2-7; D is undetermined. This CDR3 is 13 amino acids long. Germline values: CDR1 SNHLY, CDR2 FYNNEI. The V and J ends lost 3 bases and 0 bases respectively, with 6 bases between them. The CDR3 sequence: CASSEVDSYEQYF. In nucleotides, the CDR3 is TGTGCCAGCAGTGAGGTGGACTCCTACGAGCAGTACTTC.

This rearrangement joins TRBV5-6 to TRBJ2-3; a weak D match, TRBD1 (5 bases). From germline, CDR1 is SGHDT and CDR2 YYEEEE. V lost 1 base to trimming and J lost 4 bases, with 13 bases between them. The CDR3 runs to 15 residues. CDR3 in amino acids: CASSLFQGRADTQYF. The CDR3 bases are TGTGCCAGCAGCTTGTTTCAGGGTCGCGCAGATACGCAGTATTTT.

This chain connects TRBV7-9 to TRBJ2-7; 8 nucleotides match TRBD2. Unmatched junction bases numbered 11, after V lost 5 bases and J lost 2 bases. Germline assignment: CDR1 SEHNR and CDR2 FQNEAQ (reference sequence). The CDR3 loop spans 16 amino acids. The CDR3 nucleotides are TGTGCCAGCAGCCTTTCGGGAGGGATTGGAACCTACGAGCAGTACTTC. Its protein product is CASSLSGGIGTYEQYF.

This clone was picked up a small number of times. This rearrangement joins TRBV5-1 to TRBJ1-1, with TRBD1 matching 8 bases. The CDR3 length is 16 residues. Germline lookup yields CDR1 SGHRS and CDR2 YFSETQ. J was trimmed by 0 bases and V by 0 bases; bases with no gene match: 4. The CDR3 DNA follows: TGCGCCAGCAGCTTGGTCCAGGGGGCGATGAACACTGAAGCTTTCTTT. Translated: CASSLVQGAMNTEAFF.

This clone has more than one count but fewer than ten. The chain has TRBV25-1 and TRBJ1-5; D call uncertain. The CDR3 runs to 13 residues. Germline V gives CDR1 MGHDK, CDR2 SYGVNS. V lost 4 bases to trimming and J lost 0 bases, with 4 bases between them. The CDR3 DNA follows: TGTGCCAGCAGTGGAAATAGCAATCAGCCCCAGCATTTT. Protein sequence: CASSGNSNQPQHF.

This clone was observed a single time. This sequence joins TRBV5-1 and TRBJ2-2; 9 nucleotides agree with TRBD2. Per germline, CDR1 SGHRS and CDR2 YFSETQ. This CDR3 has 15 amino acids. V dropped 0 bases and J dropped 7; count of bases not matched to a gene: 4. The CDR3 region is CASSLASGGFGELFF. DNA for the CDR3: TGCGCCAGCAGCTTGGCGAGCGGGGGGTTCGGGGAGCTGTTTTTT. The full variable domain, in which reference TRBV5-1 and TRBJ2-2 provide the parts outside the CDR3, is KAGVTQTPRYLIKTRGQQVTLSCSPISGHRSVSWYQQTPGQGLQFLFEYFSETQRNKGNFPGRFSGRQFSNSRSEMNVSTLELGDSALYLCASSLASGGFGELFFGEGSRLTVL.

The chain couples TRBV18 to TRBJ2-7, with unresolved D. CDR1 and CDR2 (germline): KGHSH, LQKENI. The CDR3 runs 15 residues. Trimming stripped 2 bases from V and 4 bases from J, with 15 bases between. CDR3 in DNA: TGTGCCAGCTCACCAGGAGACCGCCGATCGTACGAGCAGTACTTC. The encoded protein is CASSPGDRRSYEQYF. Full variable domain (missing parts from reference TRBV18 and TRBJ2-7): NAGVMQNPRHLVRRRGQEARLRCSPMKGHSHVYWYRQLPEEGLKFMVYLQKENIIDESGMPKERFSAEFPKEGPSILRIQQVVRGDSAAYFCASSPGDRRSYEQYFGPGTRLTVT.

The chain employs TRBV30 and TRBJ1-2; 9 bases match TRBD1. Looked up from germline, CDR1 is GTSNPN and CDR2 is SVGIG (reference sequence). V shed 5 bases and J 8 bases; nucleotides not matched to a gene: 15. This CDR3 has 15 residues. The CDR3 here is CAWLPWGQGTRGYTF. CDR3 sequence (DNA): TGTGCCTGGCTCCCTTGGGGACAGGGTACGCGCGGCTACACCTTC.

This clone was counted between two and nine times. The chain carries TRBV14 and TRBJ1-2, with D possibly matching TRBD1 (6 bases). Trimming stripped 2 bases from V and 4 bases from J, with 11 bases between. Germline CDR1 reads SGHDN; CDR2 reads FVKESK. The CDR3 has 14 amino acids. The CDR3 DNA sequence: TGTGCCAGCAGCCAAATGGACAGCTTCTATGGCTACACCTTC. Protein: CASSQMDSFYGYTF. The complete variable domain, with remaining parts taken from reference TRBV14 and TRBJ1-2, reads EAGVTQFPSHSVIEKGQTVTLRCDPISGHDNLYWYRRVMGKEIKFLLHFVKESKQDESGMPNNRFLAERTGGTYSTLKVQPAELEDSGVYFCASSQMDSFYGYTFGSGTRLTVV.

The DNA for the CDR3 is TGTGCCAGCTCACCGACAGGGATGAACACTGAAGCTTTCTTT. Translating it yields CASSPTGMNTEAFF. V usage is TRBV18 and J usage is TRBJ1-1; 7 positions match TRBD1. Per germline, CDR1 KGHSH and CDR2 LQKENI. The CDR3 is 14 residues long. J gave up 0 bases and V 3 bases, and 1 base lay outside the gene matches.

CDR3 in amino acids: CASGPGSTDTQYF. CDR3 nucleotide sequence: TGTGCCAGCGGTCCAGGGAGCACAGATACGCAGTATTTT. V is TRBV2 and J is TRBJ2-3; D might be TRBD1 (5 bases). CDR3 size: 13 residues. Germline CDR1 reads SNHLY; CDR2 reads FYNNEI. V gave up 8 bases and J gave up 0 bases, with 9 bases separating them.

DNA for the CDR3: TGCGCCAGCAGCAGGACGGGGGAAAACACCGGGGAGCTGTTTTTT. Amino acids: CASSRTGENTGELFF. The J gene is TRBJ2-2, the V gene TRBV5-1; TRBD2 might be the D (6 bases). The germline CDR1 and CDR2 sequences are SGHRS and YFSETQ. Trimming took 4 bases from V and 2 from J, leaving 12 bases between them. This CDR3 spans 15 amino acids.

The DNA for the CDR3 is TGTGCCAGCAGCCTGGGGGTCCGGCAGGACTACACCGGGGAGCTGTTTTTT. It yields the protein CASSLGVRQDYTGELFF. The chain joins TRBV5-4 to TRBJ2-2; possibly TRBD1 or TRBD2 for D (5 bases each). From germline, CDR1 is SGHNT and CDR2 YYREEE (reference sequence). The CDR3 length is 17 residues. V was pared by 4 bases and J by 3 bases, with 19 bases between.

The rearrangement links TRBV19 to TRBJ1-6, with TRBD1 as a possible D gene (6 bases). CDR3 length equals 16 residues. CDR1 and CDR2 from the germline V gene are LNHDA and SQIVND (reference sequence). Trimming pared 3 bases from V and 7 bases from J, leaving 16 bases between. The CDR3 sequence is CASSISLRGANSPLHF. The CDR3 coding sequence is TGTGCCAGTAGTATTTCGTTACGGGGGGCGAATTCACCCCTCCACTTT.

This clone was observed once. The V call is TRBV6-1, the J call TRBJ2-1; TRBD2 is a possible D gene (6 bases). CDR3 length equals 14 residues. V lost 5 bases, J lost 0 bases, and 8 bases lay in between. Germline CDR1 is MNHNS and CDR2 is SASEGT. Written as DNA, the CDR3 is TGTGCCAGCAGTTCGGGGGACTCCTACAATGAGCAGTTCTTC. Its translation: CASSSGDSYNEQFF.

The rearrangement joins TRBV28 to TRBJ1-1; 12 bases align to TRBD1. V lost 10 bases to trimming and J lost 5 bases; unmatched junction nucleotides: 5. Germline CDR1 is MDHEN and CDR2 is SYDVKM. This CDR3 spans 13 amino acids. The CDR3 loop is CAIWDRGRTEAFF. The CDR3 DNA follows: TGTGCCATCTGGGACAGGGGGCGAACTGAAGCTTTCTTT.

The chain is built from TRBV29-1 and TRBJ1-2; D is possibly TRBD1 (5 bases). V dropped 0 bases and J dropped 2 bases, with 10 bases sitting between them. Germline CDR1 SQVTM, CDR2 ANQGSEA. The CDR3 is 14 amino acids. CDR3 sequence reads: CSVEDQGGNYGYTF. The CDR3 DNA follows: TGCAGCGTTGAAGATCAGGGAGGGAACTATGGCTACACCTTC.

The chain joins TRBV2 to TRBJ1-6; possibly TRBD1 for D (5 bases). The CDR3 has 16 amino acids. CDR1 SNHLY and CDR2 FYNNEI come from the germline V gene. Trimming removed 6 bases at V and 4 bases at J, with 16 bases between. The CDR3 bases are TGTGCCAGCAGGCGCCGGACGGGGGTTTATAATTCACCCCTCCACTTT. As protein: CASRRRTGVYNSPLHF. Full variable domain (rest looked up from reference TRBV2 and TRBJ1-6): EPEVTQTPSHQVTQMGQEVILRCVPISNHLYFYWYRQILGQKVEFLVSFYNNEISEKSEIFDDQFSVERPDGSNFTLKIRSTKLEDSAMYFCASRRRTGVYNSPLHFGNGTRLTVT.

The V call is TRBV7-2, the J call TRBJ2-2; D is possibly TRBD1 (6 bases). The CDR3 is 15 residues long. V was shortened by 1 base and J by 5 bases, with 11 bases between the two germline ends. Germline CDR1 reads SGHTA; CDR2 reads FQGNSA. The CDR3 DNA follows: TGTGCCAGCAGCTTAGTCAGGGGCGGGACCGGGGAGCTGTTTTTT. It specifies CASSLVRGGTGELFF.

The rearrangement uses TRBV2 and TRBJ1-5; TRBD1 aligns across 8 bases. CDR3 length: 14 amino acids. Unmatched junction bases numbered 6, after V lost 9 bases and J lost 2 bases. Germline loops: CDR1 SNHLY, CDR2 FYNNEI. As DNA, the CDR3 is TGTGCCAGAGGGACAGGTGGTGGCAATCAGCCCCAGCATTTT. It translates to CARGTGGGNQPQHF.